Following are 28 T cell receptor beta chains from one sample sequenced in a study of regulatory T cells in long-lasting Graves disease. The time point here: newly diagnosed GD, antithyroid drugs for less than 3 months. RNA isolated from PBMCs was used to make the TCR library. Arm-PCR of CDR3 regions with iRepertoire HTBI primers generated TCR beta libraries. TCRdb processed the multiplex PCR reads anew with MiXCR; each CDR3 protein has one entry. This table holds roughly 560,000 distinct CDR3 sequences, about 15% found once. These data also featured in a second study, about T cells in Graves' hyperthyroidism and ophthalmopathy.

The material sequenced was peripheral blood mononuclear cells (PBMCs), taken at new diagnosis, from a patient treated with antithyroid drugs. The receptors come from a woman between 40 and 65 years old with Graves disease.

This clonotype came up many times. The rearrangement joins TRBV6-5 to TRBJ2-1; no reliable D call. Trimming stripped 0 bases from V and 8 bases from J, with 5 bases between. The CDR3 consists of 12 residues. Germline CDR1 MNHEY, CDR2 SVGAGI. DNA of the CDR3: TGTGCCAGCAGTTACTCAGGCGATGAGCAGTTCTTC. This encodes CASSYSGDEQFF.

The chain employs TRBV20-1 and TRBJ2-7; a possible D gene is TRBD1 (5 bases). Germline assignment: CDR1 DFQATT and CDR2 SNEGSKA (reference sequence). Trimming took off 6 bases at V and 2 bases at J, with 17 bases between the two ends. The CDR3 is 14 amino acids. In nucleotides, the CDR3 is TGCAGTGCCGACGGACACCACCGGACCTACGAGCAGTACTTC. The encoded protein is CSADGHHRTYEQYF.

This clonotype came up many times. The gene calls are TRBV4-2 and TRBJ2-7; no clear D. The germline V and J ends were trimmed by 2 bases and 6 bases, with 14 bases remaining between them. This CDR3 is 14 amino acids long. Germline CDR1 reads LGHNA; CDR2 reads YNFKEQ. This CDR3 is CASSQIELRGEQYF. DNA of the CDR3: TGTGCCAGCAGCCAAATCGAACTAAGAGGCGAGCAGTACTTC.

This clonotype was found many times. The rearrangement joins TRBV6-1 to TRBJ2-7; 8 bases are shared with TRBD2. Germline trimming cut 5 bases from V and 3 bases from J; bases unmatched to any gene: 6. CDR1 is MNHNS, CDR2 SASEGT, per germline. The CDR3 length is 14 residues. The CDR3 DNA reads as TGTGCCAGCAGTCACCGGGGGGGAAACTACGAGCAGTACTTC. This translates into CASSHRGGNYEQYF.

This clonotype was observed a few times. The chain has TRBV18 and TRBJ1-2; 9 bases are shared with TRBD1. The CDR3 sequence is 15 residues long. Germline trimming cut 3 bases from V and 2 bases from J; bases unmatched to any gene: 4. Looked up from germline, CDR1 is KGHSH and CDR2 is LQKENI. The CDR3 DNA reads TGTGCCAGCTCACCCGGAGGGACAGGGAACTATGGCTACACCTTC. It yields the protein CASSPGGTGNYGYTF. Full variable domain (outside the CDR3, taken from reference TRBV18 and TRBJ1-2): NAGVMQNPRHLVRRRGQEARLRCSPMKGHSHVYWYRQLPEEGLKFMVYLQKENIIDESGMPKERFSAEFPKEGPSILRIQQVVRGDSAAYFCASSPGGTGNYGYTFGSGTRLTVV.

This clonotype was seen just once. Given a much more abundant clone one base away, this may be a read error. This CDR3 is CASSLSVDEQFF. In DNA form, the CDR3 reads TGTGCCAGCAGCTTATCCGTCGATGAGCAGTTCTTC. The chain employs TRBV7-8 and TRBJ2-1, with D unresolved. The CDR3 runs 12 residues. Germline CDR1 SGHVS, CDR2 FQNEAQ. V lost 2 bases to trimming and J lost 8 bases, with 7 bases between them.

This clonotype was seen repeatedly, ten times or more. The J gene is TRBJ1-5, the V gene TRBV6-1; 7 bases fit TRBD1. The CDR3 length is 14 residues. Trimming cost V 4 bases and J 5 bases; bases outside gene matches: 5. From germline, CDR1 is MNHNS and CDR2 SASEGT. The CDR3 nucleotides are TGTGCCAGCAGTGTACAGGGGAACTATCAGCCCCAGCATTTT. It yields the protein CASSVQGNYQPQHF.

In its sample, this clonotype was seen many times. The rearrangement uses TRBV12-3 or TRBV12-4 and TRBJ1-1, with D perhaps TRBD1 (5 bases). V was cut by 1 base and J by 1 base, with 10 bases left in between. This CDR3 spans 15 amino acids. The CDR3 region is CASSLEQDTNTEAFF. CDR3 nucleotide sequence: TGTGCCAGCAGTTTAGAACAGGACACGAACACTGAAGCTTTCTTT.

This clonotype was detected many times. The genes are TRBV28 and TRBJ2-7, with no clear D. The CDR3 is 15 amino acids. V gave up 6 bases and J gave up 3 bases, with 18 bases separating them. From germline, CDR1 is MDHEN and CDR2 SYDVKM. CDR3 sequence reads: CASRPGSGGVYEQYF. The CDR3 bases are TGTGCCAGCAGACCGGGCTCAGGCGGCGTCTACGAGCAGTACTTC.

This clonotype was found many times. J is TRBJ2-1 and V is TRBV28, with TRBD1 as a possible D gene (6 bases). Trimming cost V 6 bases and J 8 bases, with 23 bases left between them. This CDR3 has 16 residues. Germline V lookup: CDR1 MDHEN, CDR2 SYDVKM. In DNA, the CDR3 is TGTGCCAGCAGGTCAGACACAGGGTGGTTCAGCGATGAGCAGTTCTTC. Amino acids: CASRSDTGWFSDEQFF.

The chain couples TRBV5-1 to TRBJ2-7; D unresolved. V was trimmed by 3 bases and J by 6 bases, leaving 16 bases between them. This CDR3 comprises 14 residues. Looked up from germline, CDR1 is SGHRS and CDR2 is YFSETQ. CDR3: CASSWNQLVGEQYF. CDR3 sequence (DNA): TGCGCCAGCAGCTGGAACCAGCTCGTAGGCGAGCAGTACTTC.

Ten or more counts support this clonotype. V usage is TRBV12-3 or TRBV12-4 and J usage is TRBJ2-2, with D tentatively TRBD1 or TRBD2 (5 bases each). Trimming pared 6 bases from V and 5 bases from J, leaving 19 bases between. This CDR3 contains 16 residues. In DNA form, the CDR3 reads TGTGCCAGCAGGAGGACCGGGACGAGGGCGACCGGGGAGCTGTTTTTT. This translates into CASRRTGTRATGELFF.

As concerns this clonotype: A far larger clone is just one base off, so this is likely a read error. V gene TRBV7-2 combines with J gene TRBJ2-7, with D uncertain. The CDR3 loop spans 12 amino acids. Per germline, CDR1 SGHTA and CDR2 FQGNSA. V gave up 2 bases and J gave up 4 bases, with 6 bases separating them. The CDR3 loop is CASSLRRYEQYF. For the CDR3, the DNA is TGTGCCAGCAGCTTAAGGAGATACGAGCAGTACTTC. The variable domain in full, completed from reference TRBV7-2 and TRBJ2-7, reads GAGVSQSPSNKVTEKGKDVELRCDPISGHTALYWYRQSLGQGLEFLIYFQGNSAPDKSGLPSDRFSAERTGGSVSTLTIQRTQQEDSAVYLCASSLRRYEQYFGPGTRLTVT.

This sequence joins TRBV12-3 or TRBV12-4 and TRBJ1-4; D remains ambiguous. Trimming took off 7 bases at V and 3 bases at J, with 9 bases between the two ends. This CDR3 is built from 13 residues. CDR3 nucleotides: TGTGCCAGCACCCGGGGATCTAATGAAAAACTGTTTTTT. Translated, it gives CASTRGSNEKLFF.

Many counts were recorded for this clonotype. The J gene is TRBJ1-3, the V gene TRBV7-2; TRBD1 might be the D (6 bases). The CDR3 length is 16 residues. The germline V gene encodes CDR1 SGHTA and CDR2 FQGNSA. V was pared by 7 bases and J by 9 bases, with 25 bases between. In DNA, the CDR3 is TGTGCCAGCAACCCCTCCGCAGTGGGACAACGGGGCACCATATATTTT. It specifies CASNPSAVGQRGTIYF.

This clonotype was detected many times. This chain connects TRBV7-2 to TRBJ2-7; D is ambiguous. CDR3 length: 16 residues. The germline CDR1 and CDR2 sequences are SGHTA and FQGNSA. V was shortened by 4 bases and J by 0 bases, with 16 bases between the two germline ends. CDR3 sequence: CASSSQQTRYSYEQYF. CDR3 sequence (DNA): TGTGCCAGCAGCTCCCAGCAGACACGCTACTCCTACGAGCAGTACTTC.

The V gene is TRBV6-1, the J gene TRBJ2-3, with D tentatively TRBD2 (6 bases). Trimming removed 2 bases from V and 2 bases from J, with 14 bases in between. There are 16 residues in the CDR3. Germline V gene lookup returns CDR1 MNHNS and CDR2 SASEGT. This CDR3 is CASSESSSVVTDTQYF. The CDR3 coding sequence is TGTGCCAGCAGTGAATCCTCTAGCGTCGTCACAGATACGCAGTATTTT.

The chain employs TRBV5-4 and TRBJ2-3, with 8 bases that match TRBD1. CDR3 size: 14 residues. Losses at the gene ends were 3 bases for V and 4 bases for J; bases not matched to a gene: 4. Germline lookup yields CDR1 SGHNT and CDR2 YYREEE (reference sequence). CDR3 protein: CASSSPQGADTQYF. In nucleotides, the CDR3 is TGTGCCAGCAGCTCGCCACAGGGGGCAGATACGCAGTATTTT.

The CDR3 spells CASVSGNGYTF. The CDR3 region has the DNA TGTGCCAGCGTTTCAGGGAACGGCTACACCTTC. V and J are TRBV6-2 or TRBV6-3 and TRBJ1-2; tentative D call: TRBD1 (5 bases). Germline CDR1 is MNHEY and CDR2 is SVGEGT. V was trimmed by 8 bases and J by 8 bases, leaving 12 bases between them. This CDR3 region has 11 residues.

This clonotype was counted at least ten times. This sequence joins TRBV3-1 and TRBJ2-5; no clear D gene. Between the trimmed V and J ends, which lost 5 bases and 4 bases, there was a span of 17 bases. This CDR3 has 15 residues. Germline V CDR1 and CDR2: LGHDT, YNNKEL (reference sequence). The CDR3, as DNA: TGTGCCAGCAGCGGAAGACCGGATAACACAGAGACCCAGTACTTC. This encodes CASSGRPDNTETQYF.

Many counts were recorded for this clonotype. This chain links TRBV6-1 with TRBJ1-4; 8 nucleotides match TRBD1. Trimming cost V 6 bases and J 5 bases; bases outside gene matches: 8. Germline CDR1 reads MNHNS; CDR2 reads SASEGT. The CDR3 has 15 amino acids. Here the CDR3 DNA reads TGTGCCAGCAGGGACAGGGAAGCCGGGAATGAAAAACTGTTTTTT. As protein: CASRDREAGNEKLFF.

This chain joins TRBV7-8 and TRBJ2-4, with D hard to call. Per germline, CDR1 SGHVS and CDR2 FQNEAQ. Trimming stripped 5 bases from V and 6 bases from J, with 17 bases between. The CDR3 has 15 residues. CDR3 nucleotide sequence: TGTGCCAGCAGCCTGATGTCCGGGCCCGGAAACATTCAGTACTTC. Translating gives CASSLMSGPGNIQYF. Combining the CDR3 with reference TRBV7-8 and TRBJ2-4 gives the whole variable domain GAGVSQSPRYKVAKRGQDVALRCDPISGHVSLFWYQQALGQGPEFLTYFQNEAQLDKSGLPSDRFFAERPEGSVSTLKIQRTQQEDSAVYLCASSLMSGPGNIQYFGAGTRLSVL.

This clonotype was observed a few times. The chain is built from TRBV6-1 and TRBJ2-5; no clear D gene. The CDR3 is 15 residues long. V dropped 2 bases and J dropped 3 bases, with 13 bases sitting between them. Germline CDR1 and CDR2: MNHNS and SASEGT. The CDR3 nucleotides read TGTGCCAGCAGTGAAAGGGCAGGAAACGAAGAGACCCAGTACTTC. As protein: CASSERAGNEETQYF.

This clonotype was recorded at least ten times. The CDR3, as DNA: TGTGCCAGCTCATCCGGGGTCCAAGAGACCCAGTACTTC. Amino acid sequence: CASSSGVQETQYF. J is TRBJ2-5 and V is TRBV18; maybe TRBD2 (5 bases). Trimming shortened V by 5 bases and J by 1 base, and 8 bases separated the two germline ends. Germline V CDR1 and CDR2: KGHSH, LQKENI. The CDR3 sequence is 13 residues long.

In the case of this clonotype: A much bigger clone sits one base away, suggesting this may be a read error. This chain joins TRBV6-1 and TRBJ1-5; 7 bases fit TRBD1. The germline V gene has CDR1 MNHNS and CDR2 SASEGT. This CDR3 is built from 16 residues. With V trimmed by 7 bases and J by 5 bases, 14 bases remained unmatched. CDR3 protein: CASNAYRGIGDQPQHF. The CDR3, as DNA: TGTGCCAGCAATGCCTACAGGGGTATTGGTGATCAGCCCCAGCATTTT.

CDR3 nucleotides: TGTGCCAGTAGTGGACGACCCACCTTCGGGACAGATACGCAGTATTTT. It specifies CASSGRPTFGTDTQYF. The chain recombines TRBV19 with TRBJ2-3; D is unclear. The CDR3 has 16 amino acids. Trimming removed 5 bases from V and 3 bases from J, with 18 bases in between. Germline assignment: CDR1 LNHDA and CDR2 SQIVND (reference sequence).

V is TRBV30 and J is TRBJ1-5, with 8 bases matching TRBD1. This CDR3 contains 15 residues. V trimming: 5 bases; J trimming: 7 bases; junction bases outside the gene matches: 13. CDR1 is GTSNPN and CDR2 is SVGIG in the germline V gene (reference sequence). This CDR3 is CAWGETGAQGQPQHF. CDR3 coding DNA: TGTGCCTGGGGGGAGACAGGGGCACAGGGACAGCCCCAGCATTTT.

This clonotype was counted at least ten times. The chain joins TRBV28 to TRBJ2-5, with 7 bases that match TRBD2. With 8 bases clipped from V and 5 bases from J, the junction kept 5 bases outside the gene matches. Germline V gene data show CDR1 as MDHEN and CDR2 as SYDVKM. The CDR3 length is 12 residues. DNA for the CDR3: TGTGCCAGCGGCGGGGGAACTGAGACCCAGTACTTC. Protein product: CASGGGTETQYF.